One sample yielded the 30 T cell receptor beta chains listed below, sequenced in a study of Graves' ophthalmopathy and Graves' hyperthyroidism. RNA transcripts served as template for amplifying TCR beta CDR3 sequences. Investigators did first-round RT-PCR with HTBI primers, then second-round multiplex PCR. From the multiplex PCR reads, TCRdb called clonotypes with MiXCR, one entry per CDR3 protein. In the table there are approximately 160,000 distinct CDR3 sequences, less than 45% of which are singletons. The material sequenced was peripheral blood. These receptor sequences come from a middle-aged woman with Graves' ophthalmopathy.

The V and J genes are TRBV6-1 and TRBJ2-7; a weak D match, TRBD1 (6 bases). Trimming shortened V by 8 bases and J by 0 bases, and 11 bases separated the two germline ends. Germline V CDR1 and CDR2: MNHNS, SASEGT. This CDR3 comprises 13 residues. The DNA of the CDR3 is TGTGCCAGCGGGGGCGGCAGCTCCTACGAGCAGTACTTC. Encoded protein: CASGGGSSYEQYF.

This chain links TRBV4-3 with TRBJ2-5; D remains unclear. Germline V CDR1 and CDR2: LGHNA, YSLEER. The germline V and J ends were trimmed by 5 bases and 0 bases, with 13 bases remaining between them. CDR3 length: 15 residues. The CDR3 sequence: CASSFSYEYQETQYF. CDR3 nucleotides: TGCGCCAGCAGCTTCTCCTACGAATACCAAGAGACCCAGTACTTC.

V gene TRBV28 combines with J gene TRBJ2-7; 11 nucleotides agree with TRBD2. The germline V gene encodes CDR1 MDHEN and CDR2 SYDVKM. V lost 7 bases to trimming and J lost 0 bases; unmatched junction nucleotides: 5. This CDR3 region has 15 residues. This CDR3 is CASTPGTSGSYEQYF. CDR3 in DNA: TGTGCCAGCACTCCAGGGACTAGCGGCTCCTACGAGCAGTACTTC. Combining the CDR3 with reference TRBV28 and TRBJ2-7 gives the whole variable domain DVKVTQSSRYLVKRTGEKVFLECVQDMDHENMFWYRQDPGLGLRLIYFSYDVKMKEKGDIPEGYSVSREKKERFSLILESASTNQTSMYLCASTPGTSGSYEQYFGPGTRLTVT.

V gene TRBV15 combines with J gene TRBJ2-1, with 7 bases matching TRBD1. J lost 9 bases, V lost 3 bases, and 11 bases had no gene match. Per the germline V gene, CDR1 is LNHNV and CDR2 is YYDKDF (reference sequence). The CDR3 extends over 15 amino acids. CDR3 sequence: CATSRDRSGRSEQFF. In DNA form, the CDR3 reads TGTGCCACCAGCAGGGACAGGAGTGGTAGGAGTGAGCAGTTCTTC.

The chain carries TRBV2 and TRBJ1-2; D not resolved. CDR3 length: 15 amino acids. The germline CDR1 and CDR2 sequences are SNHLY and FYNNEI. Trimming shortened V by 6 bases and J by 4 bases, and 18 bases separated the two germline ends. The CDR3 reads CASSPTLAGIYGYTF. DNA for the CDR3: TGTGCCAGCAGCCCTACACTGGCCGGCATCTATGGCTACACCTTC.

V gene TRBV2 combines with J gene TRBJ1-2; possibly TRBD1 for D (5 bases). Germline lookup yields CDR1 SNHLY and CDR2 FYNNEI. The CDR3 consists of 13 residues. V was trimmed by 7 bases and J by 8 bases, leaving 17 bases between them. The CDR3 region is CASIFRDSYGYTF. The CDR3 region has the DNA TGTGCCAGCATTTTCAGGGACTCATACGGCTACACCTTC.

About this clonotype itself: At one of its ends the junction is not consistent with the germline gene, which may arise from a read error. The chain combines TRBV12-3 or TRBV12-4 with TRBJ2-7; TRBD1 matches at 8 bases. CDR3 length equals 15 residues. CDR3 region: CASSLERQGWYEQYF. Here the CDR3 DNA reads TGTGCCAGCAGCTTAGAGAGACAGGGGTGGTACGAGCAGTACTTC.

CDR3 protein: CASNRQGLVDNYGYTF. CDR3 DNA: TGTGCCAGCAATCGACAGGGTTTGGTAGATAACTATGGCTACACCTTC. The chain uses TRBV6-1 and TRBJ1-2; 7 bases are shared with TRBD1. This CDR3 is 16 amino acids long. The V gene end was trimmed by 7 bases and the J gene end by 1 base; junction bases not matched to a gene: 12. Germline V gives CDR1 MNHNS, CDR2 SASEGT.

This clonotype was seen many times. The V call is TRBV30, the J call TRBJ2-1; D tentatively fits TRBD1 or TRBD2 (5 bases each). The germline gives CDR1 GTSNPN, CDR2 SVGIG (reference sequence). Trimming stripped 4 bases from V and 4 bases from J, with 20 bases between. The CDR3 spans 16 residues. The CDR3 is CAWNRPGTVGYNEQFF. The CDR3 bases are TGTGCCTGGAACCGACCCGGGACCGTCGGATACAATGAGCAGTTCTTC.

The rearrangement uses TRBV7-2 and TRBJ1-5, with no clear D. The CDR3 covers 12 residues. V was pared by 4 bases and J by 9 bases, with 10 bases between. Germline V CDR1 and CDR2: SGHTA, FQGNSA. The CDR3 region is CASSSNGGPQHF. CDR3 nucleotide sequence: TGTGCCAGCAGCTCGAACGGCGGGCCCCAGCATTTT.

In its sample, this clonotype was seen many times. The DNA of the CDR3 is TGTGCCAGCAGCCCGACTAGCGGCCTAGGCGAGCAGTACTTC. It translates to CASSPTSGLGEQYF. This chain uses TRBV11-2 with TRBJ2-7, with 9 bases aligning to TRBD2. The CDR3 is 14 residues long. Germline lookup yields CDR1 SGHAT and CDR2 FQNNGV. The trim removed 5 bases at V and 6 bases at J, leaving 8 bases unmatched.

This clonotype was seen many times. The chain is built from TRBV5-1 and TRBJ2-3; 11 bases are a match to TRBD2. Germline values: CDR1 SGHRS, CDR2 YFSETQ. The CDR3 loop spans 16 amino acids. Unmatched junction bases numbered 4, after V lost 4 bases and J lost 0 bases. The CDR3 DNA reads as TGCGCCAGCAGCCTGGGACTAGCGGACAGCACAGATACGCAGTATTTT. As protein: CASSLGLADSTDTQYF.

This clonotype was counted many times. The rearrangement uses TRBV29-1 and TRBJ2-7; the D is unclear. Deletions cut 0 bases from V and 7 bases from J, with 10 bases between. Germline V gene lookup returns CDR1 SQVTM and CDR2 ANQGSEA. The CDR3 length is 12 residues. CDR3 DNA sequence: TGCAGCGTTGAAGATGAAAGTAAAGAGCAGTACTTC. Amino acid sequence: CSVEDESKEQYF.

This clonotype came up many times. A read error may produce the germline difference seen at one junction end. This chain links TRBV7-9 with TRBJ2-5; 7 bases align to TRBD2. CDR1 is SEHNR, CDR2 FQNEAQ, per germline (reference sequence). The CDR3 runs to 15 residues. CDR3 region: CASSLGTAGGETQYF. In DNA form, the CDR3 reads TGTGCCAGCAGTTTAGGGACCGCCGGGGGGGAGACCCAGTACTTC.

This clonotype has ten or more counts. This sequence joins TRBV7-2 and TRBJ2-4; D gene ambiguous. Per germline, CDR1 SGHTA and CDR2 FQGNSA. This CDR3 spans 15 amino acids. Trimming took 2 bases from V and 8 from J, leaving 16 bases between them. Written as DNA, the CDR3 is TGTGCCAGCAGCTTATTCCAGACTCCCCCGGACATTCAGTACTTC. Protein product: CASSLFQTPPDIQYF.

The rearrangement links TRBV27 to TRBJ2-7; tentative D call: TRBD1 (6 bases). Per the germline V gene, CDR1 is MNHEY and CDR2 is SMNVEV (reference sequence). V was cut by 4 bases and J by 1 base, with 17 bases left in between. The CDR3 length is 16 residues. The CDR3 region is CASSSLWGQGSYEQYF. Here the CDR3 DNA reads TGTGCCAGCAGTTCCCTTTGGGGGCAGGGATCCTACGAGCAGTACTTC.

This clonotype was detected ten times or more. This chain links TRBV6-5 with TRBJ1-3; no reliable D call. The CDR3 is 14 amino acids. The V gene's germline CDR1 is MNHEY and CDR2 SVGAGI. V lost 2 bases, J lost 0 bases, and 5 bases lay in between. Here the CDR3 reads CASSYVGSGNTIYF. Written as DNA, the CDR3 is TGTGCCAGCAGTTACGTCGGCTCTGGAAACACCATATATTTT.

The sample holds many counts of this clonotype. The chain carries TRBV30 and TRBJ1-1, with no clear D. V shed 5 bases and J shed 0 bases, with 10 bases lying between them. This CDR3 region has 13 residues. CDR1 is GTSNPN, CDR2 SVGIG, per germline (reference sequence). The CDR3, as DNA: TGTGCCTGGGCTCGGACGTTGAACACTGAAGCTTTCTTT. As protein: CAWARTLNTEAFF.

V is TRBV6-1 and J is TRBJ1-1, with TRBD1 as a possible D gene (5 bases). V lost 6 bases, J lost 5 bases, and 19 bases lay in between. CDR1 and CDR2 from the germline V gene are MNHNS and SASEGT. The CDR3 sequence is 15 residues long. This chain's CDR3 is CASRGLSGKGTEAFF. Here the CDR3 DNA reads TGTGCCAGCAGGGGATTGTCAGGGAAGGGGACTGAAGCTTTCTTT.

This chain uses TRBV15 with TRBJ1-2; D gene unclear. Germline CDR1 reads LNHNV; CDR2 reads YYDKDF (reference sequence). V dropped 7 bases and J dropped 3 bases, with 15 bases sitting between them. The CDR3 length is 14 residues. The CDR3: CATTPLRSDYGYTF. Written as DNA, the CDR3 is TGTGCCACCACCCCTTTGAGGTCGGACTATGGCTACACCTTC.

V usage is TRBV11-2 and J usage is TRBJ2-5; D remains ambiguous. This CDR3 region has 15 residues. Germline V gene sequence: CDR1 SGHAT, CDR2 FQNNGV. Trimming cost V 1 base and J 1 base, with 10 bases left between them. The CDR3 loop is CASSLAHRVQETQYF. The DNA of the CDR3 is TGTGCCAGCAGCTTAGCTCACCGGGTCCAAGAGACCCAGTACTTC.

By share, this clonotype counts as medium-sized (0.01 to 0.1%). The rearrangement joins TRBV12-3 or TRBV12-4 to TRBJ1-5; no definite D call. The CDR3 covers 19 residues. V was trimmed by 0 bases and J by 0 bases, leaving 18 bases between them. CDR3 DNA: TGTGCCAGCAGTTTAGCTCGGGCATTGGGCGGTTATAGCAATCAGCCCCAGCATTTT. Its protein product is CASSLARALGGYSNQPQHF.

In this sample, this clonotype turned up many times. V is TRBV20-1 and J is TRBJ2-7; D perhaps matches TRBD1 (6 bases). Germline V gene sequence: CDR1 DFQATT, CDR2 SNEGSKA (reference sequence). The germline V and J ends were trimmed by 0 bases and 3 bases, with 18 bases remaining between them. There are 16 residues in the CDR3. CDR3 in DNA: TGCAGTGCTAGAGAGCTGGACAGCCGTATTGGCTACGAGCAGTACTTC. The encoded protein is CSARELDSRIGYEQYF.

This clonotype was counted only a few times. This rearrangement joins TRBV12-3 or TRBV12-4 to TRBJ1-1; D is possibly TRBD1 (5 bases). Between the trimmed V and J ends, which lost 6 bases and 0 bases, there was a span of 11 bases. This CDR3 has 14 residues. DNA of the CDR3: TGTGCCAGCAGCACCAGGGAGATGAACACTGAAGCTTTCTTT. It yields the protein CASSTREMNTEAFF.

The table lists this clonotype with many counts. This may stem from a read error, because a much larger clone lies one nucleotide away. The chain combines TRBV25-1 with TRBJ1-1; no definite D call. The CDR3 sequence is 12 residues long. Germline CDR1 and CDR2: MGHDK and SYGVNS. The V end was cut by 5 bases, the J end by 3 bases, with 7 bases between. The CDR3, as DNA: TGTGCCAGCAGTTGGGGTGACACTGAAGCTTTCTTT. Protein: CASSWGDTEAFF.

The chain recombines TRBV29-1 with TRBJ1-1, with a possible D match to TRBD1 (6 bases). With 7 bases removed from V and 6 bases from J, the gap between germline ends came to 15 bases. CDR1 is SQVTM, CDR2 ANQGSEA, per germline. This CDR3 comprises 12 residues. CDR3 loop: CSGVVGGAEAFF. CDR3 nucleotides: TGCAGCGGGGTGGTTGGGGGCGCTGAAGCTTTCTTT.

This chain connects TRBV20-1 to TRBJ1-2; D perhaps matches TRBD1 (5 bases). The germline V and J ends were trimmed by 0 bases and 3 bases, with 11 bases remaining between them. The CDR3 has 14 amino acids. Germline V gene lookup returns CDR1 DFQATT and CDR2 SNEGSKA (reference sequence). DNA for the CDR3: TGCAGTGCTAGAGATCTGGGGCGCGACTATGGCTACACCTTC. The encoded protein is CSARDLGRDYGYTF.

This clonotype was seen more than once but under ten times. As the CDR3 is not closed by the conserved phenylalanine or tryptophan, this likely results from a read error. V usage is TRBV11-2 and J usage is TRBJ2-2; no firm D call. V gave up 0 bases and J gave up 4 bases, with 6 bases separating them. There are 14 residues in the CDR3. The germline CDR1 and CDR2 sequences are SGHAT and FQNNGV. The CDR3 spells CASSLETSTGELFL. CDR3 coding DNA: TGTGCCAGCAGCTTAGAAACATCCACCGGGGAGCTGTTTCTT.

In this sample, this clonotype turned up many times. The V and J genes are TRBV27 and TRBJ2-7; 10 bases align to TRBD1. CDR3 length: 13 amino acids. The J segment lost 4 bases and the V segment lost 6 bases, leaving 3 bases of the junction unmatched. Germline CDR1 is MNHEY and CDR2 is SMNVEV (reference sequence). CDR3 bases: TGTGCCAGCAGGTGGACAGGGGGTTACGAGCAGTACTTC. It specifies CASRWTGGYEQYF.

The sample holds one count of this clonotype. The rearrangement uses TRBV28 and TRBJ2-7; TRBD1 matches 9 bases. V shed 6 bases and J 4 bases; nucleotides not matched to a gene: 4. There are 13 residues in the CDR3. The V gene's germline CDR1 is MDHEN and CDR2 SYDVKM. The CDR3 region is CASSGTGLYEQYF. As DNA, the CDR3 is TGTGCCAGCAGCGGGACAGGGCTATACGAGCAGTACTTC.